The 20 T cell receptor beta chains below come from one sample, sequenced in a study of T-cell memory formation after mild COVID-19 (dated by TCRdb to the early 2020s). Library method: 5' RACE. Data came from an Illumina NovaSeq 6000. TCRdb reanalyzed the raw reads on its own, using fastp at Q25 for trimming and MiXCR for clone calling, and kept in-frame beta chains. Every entry covers one CDR3 protein and lists the most common genes and DNA from its rows. This sample lists about 470,000 distinct CDR3 sequences; roughly 25% were detected once. The ten largest clonotypes hold around 13% of the sample. Sequencing was carried out using PBMCs or a T cell subset sorted from them (not recorded which). These receptors were obtained from an adult woman who had mild COVID-19 (a few samples of this study predate the infection). The sample titles of this study are shuffled in the database, so cell type and time point are left out; the donor was told from shared clones.

This clonotype was found a few times. CDR3 protein: CASSFERENTGELFF. CDR3 bases: TGTGCCAGCAGCTTCGAGCGGGAGAACACCGGGGAGCTGTTTTTT. The V gene is TRBV7-9, the J gene TRBJ2-2; 7 bases align to TRBD2. V trimming: 3 bases; J trimming: 1 base; junction bases outside the gene matches: 2. Germline assignment: CDR1 SEHNR and CDR2 FQNEAQ (reference sequence). CDR3 length: 15 residues.

This clonotype was detected only once. This sequence joins TRBV5-1 and TRBJ1-3; tentatively, D is TRBD1 (5 bases). Germline V gives CDR1 SGHRS, CDR2 YFSETQ. The CDR3 has 15 residues. V lost 7 bases, J lost 0 bases, and 14 bases lay in between. The CDR3 sequence is CASGEQGISGNTIYF. The CDR3 bases are TGCGCCAGCGGCGAGCAGGGCATCTCTGGAAACACCATATATTTT.

This clonotype was seen a few times. This chain links TRBV5-6 with TRBJ2-1; D gene unclear. Trimming stripped 0 bases from V and 5 bases from J, with 9 bases between. This CDR3 has 14 residues. Germline V gene lookup returns CDR1 SGHDT and CDR2 YYEEEE. DNA of the CDR3: TGTGCCAGCAGCTTGGATCCCTCGGACAATGAGCAGTTCTTC. As protein: CASSLDPSDNEQFF.

This clonotype was counted a few times. This chain connects TRBV24-1 to TRBJ2-1; D unresolved. V lost 3 bases and J 8 bases, leaving 16 bases between the germline ends. Germline CDR1 is KGHDR and CDR2 is SFDVKD. The CDR3 has 15 residues. The CDR3 DNA reads TGTGCCACCAGTGATGAGCTGGAAAGAGGCTATGAGCAGTTCTTC. Its protein is CATSDELERGYEQFF.

This clonotype has a handful of counts. The rearrangement links TRBV7-9 to TRBJ1-1, with unresolved D. The V and J ends lost 7 bases and 6 bases respectively, with 12 bases between them. Germline V gene data show CDR1 as SEHNR and CDR2 as FQNEAQ (reference sequence). The CDR3 is made up of 12 amino acids. This CDR3 reads CASTGPSSEAFF. The DNA for the CDR3 is TGTGCCAGCACCGGCCCCTCCTCTGAAGCTTTCTTT.

This clonotype was counted a few times. The chain carries TRBV25-1 and TRBJ1-1, with 10 positions matching TRBD1. The CDR3 contains 17 residues. The V gene end was trimmed by 1 base and the J gene end by 3 bases; junction bases not matched to a gene: 8. Germline loops: CDR1 MGHDK, CDR2 SYGVNS. The CDR3 region is CASSESDRGPFHTEAFF. In DNA, the CDR3 is TGTGCCAGCAGTGAATCTGACAGGGGGCCCTTCCACACTGAAGCTTTCTTT. The full variable domain, its missing parts supplied by reference TRBV25-1 and TRBJ1-1, is EADIYQTPRYLVIGTGKKITLECSQTMGHDKMYWYQQDPGMELHLIHYSYGVNSTEKGDLSSESTVSRIRTEHFPLTLESARPSHTSQYLCASSESDRGPFHTEAFFGQGTRLTVV.

This chain links TRBV2 with TRBJ2-3; 8 nucleotides line up with TRBD1. Losses at the gene ends were 6 bases for V and 7 bases for J; bases not matched to a gene: 6. Germline V lookup: CDR1 SNHLY, CDR2 FYNNEI. This CDR3 has 13 residues. This CDR3 reads CASSPDRAHTQYF. For the CDR3, the DNA is TGTGCCAGCAGCCCGGACAGGGCTCATACGCAGTATTTT.

The chain employs TRBV5-6 and TRBJ2-7, with D uncertain. With 2 bases removed from V and 0 bases from J, the gap between germline ends came to 12 bases. Germline values: CDR1 SGHDT, CDR2 YYEEEE. The CDR3 totals 15 residues. CDR3 sequence reads: CASSLVTGVSYEQYF. The CDR3 nucleotides are TGTGCCAGCAGCTTAGTAACGGGCGTCTCCTACGAGCAGTACTTC.

This clonotype has a count of ten or more. In nucleotides, the CDR3 is TGTGCCAGCAGTTTCGGGACAGGATCCTACGAGCAGTACTTC. Translated: CASSFGTGSYEQYF. V usage is TRBV12-3 or TRBV12-4 and J usage is TRBJ2-7; 8 nucleotides match TRBD1. V dropped 3 bases and J dropped 1; count of bases not matched to a gene: 2. The CDR3 consists of 14 residues.

In nucleotides, the CDR3 is TGTGCCAGCACCTTGAAGGCAGGGGGGCACAATGAGCAGTTCTTC. Its protein product is CASTLKAGGHNEQFF. This chain links TRBV6-5 with TRBJ2-1, with D perhaps TRBD1 (7 bases). There are 15 residues in the CDR3. CDR1 MNHEY and CDR2 SVGAGI come from the germline V gene. Trimming took 7 bases from V and 5 from J, leaving 18 bases between them.

The rearrangement joins TRBV4-2 to TRBJ2-5; perhaps D is TRBD1 or TRBD2 (5 bases each). Germline V gene lookup returns CDR1 LGHNA and CDR2 YNFKEQ. This CDR3 contains 14 residues. Trimming took off 5 bases at V and 2 bases at J, with 12 bases between the two ends. CDR3 in DNA: TGTGCCAGCAGCGGGACCCATCCTCAAGAGACCCAGTACTTC. Encoded protein: CASSGTHPQETQYF.

This clonotype showed up just a few times. V and J are TRBV24-1 and TRBJ1-1; 7 bases match TRBD1. The CDR3 runs to 15 residues. V trimming: 4 bases; J trimming: 5 bases; junction bases outside the gene matches: 9. Germline V gene sequence: CDR1 KGHDR, CDR2 SFDVKD. The CDR3 DNA reads TGTGCCACCAGTGAGACCCTAGGGGGCCGGACTGAAGCTTTCTTT. Encoded protein: CATSETLGGRTEAFF.

This clonotype was seen a handful of times. CDR3 DNA sequence: TGTGCCAGCAGCTTCGGACTAGTTGTAGAGACCCAGTACTTC. This codes for CASSFGLVVETQYF. The rearrangement links TRBV5-4 to TRBJ2-5, with 7 bases that match TRBD2. V shed 2 bases and J 4 bases; nucleotides not matched to a gene: 5. Per the germline V gene, CDR1 is SGHNT and CDR2 is YYREEE (reference sequence). The CDR3 is made up of 14 amino acids. Combining the CDR3 with reference TRBV5-4 and TRBJ2-5 gives the whole variable domain ETGVTQSPTHLIKTRGQQVTLRCSSQSGHNTVSWYQQALGQGPQFIFQYYREEENGRGNFPPRFSGLQFPNYSSELNVNALELDDSALYLCASSFGLVVETQYFGPGTRLLVL.

This clonotype was recorded a few times. V and J are TRBV29-1 and TRBJ1-6; 8 bases are a match to TRBD1. The CDR3 is 15 amino acids. The junction had 17 bases not matched to a gene; V was cut back by 3 bases and J by 16 bases. CDR1 is SQVTM and CDR2 is ANQGSEA in the germline V gene. CDR3 DNA sequence: TGCAGCGTTGAGGACAGGACAGGGCCAGGCCGGGGACTCCACTTT. Encoded protein: CSVEDRTGPGRGLHF.

This clonotype was found many times. The chain couples TRBV14 to TRBJ2-7; a weak D match, TRBD1 (6 bases). Trimming took 2 bases from V and 6 from J, leaving 11 bases between them. This CDR3 has 13 residues. CDR1 and CDR2 from the germline V gene are SGHDN and FVKESK. As DNA, the CDR3 is TGTGCCAGCAGCCAATATACAGGGACCGAGCAGTACTTC. Protein: CASSQYTGTEQYF. Supplemented by reference TRBV14 and TRBJ2-7, the full variable domain reads EAGVTQFPSHSVIEKGQTVTLRCDPISGHDNLYWYRRVMGKEIKFLLHFVKESKQDESGMPNNRFLAERTGGTYSTLKVQPAELEDSGVYFCASSQYTGTEQYFGPGTRLTVT.

This clonotype turned up a few times. The chain links TRBV12-3 or TRBV12-4 to TRBJ2-1, with unresolved D. CDR3 length equals 11 residues. Deletions cut 6 bases from V and 8 bases from J, with 8 bases between. The CDR3 DNA follows: TGTGCCAGCAGCCCCTCATATGAGCAGTTCTTC. Translation gives CASSPSYEQFF.

The sample holds a few counts of this clonotype. The V call is TRBV24-1, the J call TRBJ2-5; D gene uncertain. The CDR3 consists of 14 residues. The germline gives CDR1 KGHDR, CDR2 SFDVKD. The V end lost 0 bases, the J end lost 3 bases, and 7 bases lay between the germline ends. CDR3 sequence: CATSDLFSKETQYF. The CDR3 DNA reads as TGTGCCACCAGTGATTTGTTCAGCAAAGAGACCCAGTACTTC.

This clonotype has just a few counts. The chain couples TRBV12-3 or TRBV12-4 to TRBJ1-4, with 9 bases aligning to TRBD1. V lost 8 bases to trimming and J lost 6 bases; unmatched junction nucleotides: 4. CDR3 length equals 13 residues. The CDR3 DNA follows: TGTGCCAGCGGTACAGGGGGCTATGAAAAACTGTTTTTT. Translated: CASGTGGYEKLFF.

This chain uses TRBV5-1 with TRBJ2-5; D remains ambiguous. Germline CDR1 reads SGHRS; CDR2 reads YFSETQ. Trimming pared 5 bases from V and 1 base from J, leaving 6 bases between. The CDR3 spans 12 residues. This CDR3 is CASRVFQETQYF. The CDR3 bases are TGCGCCAGCAGGGTGTTCCAAGAGACCCAGTACTTC.

The chain carries TRBV12-3 or TRBV12-4 and TRBJ2-1; 9 bases are shared with TRBD1. The CDR3 has 14 amino acids. J gave up 4 bases and V 6 bases, and 4 bases lay outside the gene matches. The CDR3 region is CASRTGQGYNEQFF. DNA for the CDR3: TGTGCCAGCAGAACGGGACAGGGATACAATGAGCAGTTCTTC.